Listed here are 22 T cell receptor beta chains from one sample, sequenced in a study of cytomegalovirus exposure and HLA in healthy donors. Primers for the PCR totalled 60 Vbeta and 13 Jbeta. Method: immunoSEQ multiplex PCR; TCRdb's copy keeps in-frame clones and lacks some. This sample has under 200,000 clones, with 75% to 85% found just once. Sequences were obtained from PBMCs. The receptors were gathered from a male donor in good health and CMV-seropositive.

In its sample, this clone was seen a few times. The gene calls are TRBV2 and TRBJ2-7; D unclear. The CDR3 sequence is 16 residues long. Deletions cut 7 bases from V and 2 bases from J, with 21 bases between. Germline CDR1 reads SNHLY; CDR2 reads FYNNEI. This CDR3 reads CASNFPPGGNPYEQYF. DNA for the CDR3: TGTGCCAGCAATTTCCCGCCTGGCGGTAACCCCTACGAGCAGTACTTC.

The gene calls are TRBV18 and TRBJ2-3; 14 bases map to TRBD2. CDR1 is KGHSH and CDR2 is LQKENI in the germline V gene. The CDR3 totals 18 residues. The junction had 8 bases not matched to a gene; V was cut back by 6 bases and J by 0 bases. Here the CDR3 DNA reads TGTGCCAGCTCCCAACGGACTAGCGGGGGGCAGAGCACAGATACGCAGTATTTT. As protein: CASSQRTSGGQSTDTQYF.

The chain is built from TRBV9 and TRBJ2-1; 13 nucleotides agree with TRBD2. Germline loops: CDR1 SGDLS, CDR2 YYNGEE. J lost 9 bases, V lost 5 bases, and 11 bases had no gene match. CDR3 size: 16 residues. As DNA, the CDR3 is TGTGCCAGCAGTACTACCGGGACTAGCGGGGACCGTGAGCAGTTCTTC. Protein: CASSTTGTSGDREQFF. The entire variable domain, with the rest obtained from reference TRBV9 and TRBJ2-1, is as follows: DSGVTQTPKHLITATGQRVTLRCSPRSGDLSVYWYQQSLDQGLQFLIQYYNGEERAKGNILERFSAQQFPDLHSELNLSSLELGDSALYFCASSTTGTSGDREQFFGPGTRLTVL.

The genes are TRBV7-9 and TRBJ2-7; tentative D call: TRBD1 (6 bases). The CDR3 has 13 residues. The germline V and J ends were trimmed by 1 base and 3 bases, with 7 bases remaining between them. The germline V gene has CDR1 SEHNR and CDR2 FQNEAQ (reference sequence). In DNA form, the CDR3 reads TGTGCCAGCAGCTTAGGGGACAACTACGAGCAGTACTTC. Its protein is CASSLGDNYEQYF. Complete variable domain (other parts from reference TRBV7-9 and TRBJ2-7): DTGVSQNPRHKITKRGQNVTFRCDPISEHNRLYWYRQTLGQGPEFLTYFQNEAQLEKSRLLSDRFSAERPKGSFSTLEIQRTEQGDSAMYLCASSLGDNYEQYFGPGTRLTVT.

V usage is TRBV10-2 and J usage is TRBJ2-5, with a weak D call TRBD1 (6 bases). The V gene lost 8 bases and the J gene lost 4 bases, with 17 bases spanning the gap. The CDR3 totals 14 residues. Germline V gene sequence: CDR1 WSHSY, CDR2 SAAADI. The CDR3 sequence: CASGGGGGRETQYF. CDR3 coding DNA: TGCGCCAGCGGGGGTGGGGGCGGACGAGAGACCCAGTACTTC.

The chain is built from TRBV4-3 and TRBJ1-4, with no clear D. The CDR3 covers 17 residues. The V end was cut by 0 bases, the J end by 5 bases, with 16 bases between. CDR1 is LGHNA and CDR2 is YSLEER in the germline V gene. The CDR3 here is CASSQDDAAERNEKLFF. The CDR3 DNA reads TGCGCCAGCAGCCAAGATGACGCGGCAGAAAGGAATGAAAAACTGTTTTTT.

The CDR3 DNA follows: TGTGCCAGCAGTCCCACTAGCGGGGGATCCACAGATACGCAGTATTTT. It is translated as CASSPTSGGSTDTQYF. The V gene is TRBV7-2, the J gene TRBJ2-3; 11 bases are shared with TRBD2. With 6 bases clipped from V and 2 bases from J, the junction kept 7 bases outside the gene matches. The CDR3 contains 16 residues. Germline V gene sequence: CDR1 SGHTA, CDR2 FQGNSA. The whole variable domain, filled in from reference TRBV7-2 and TRBJ2-3, reads GAGVSQSPSNKVTEKGKDVELRCDPISGHTALYWYRQSLGQGLEFLIYFQGNSAPDKSGLPSDRFSAERTGGSVSTLTIQRTQQEDSAVYLCASSPTSGGSTDTQYFGPGTRLTVL.

The rearrangement links TRBV7-2 to TRBJ1-2, with TRBD1 identical over 8 bases. After removal of 8 bases from V and 2 bases from J, the junction contained 16 bases not matched to a gene. The CDR3 is 17 amino acids. In germline, CDR1 is SGHTA, CDR2 FQGNSA. The CDR3 is CASGGQGAPGANYGYTF. CDR3 nucleotide sequence: TGTGCCAGCGGCGGGCAGGGGGCGCCAGGGGCCAACTATGGCTACACCTTC.

This clone was seen only once. The chain has TRBV13 and TRBJ2-1; TRBD2 matches at 8 bases. The CDR3 length is 16 residues. The V gene end was trimmed by 5 bases and the J gene end by 8 bases; junction bases not matched to a gene: 14. From germline, CDR1 is PRHDT and CDR2 FYEKMQ (reference sequence). The CDR3 is CASSHGGFGGADEQFF. The CDR3 DNA sequence: TGTGCCAGCAGCCATGGAGGGTTCGGGGGGGCCGATGAGCAGTTCTTC.

This chain links TRBV5-1 with TRBJ2-2, with 11 positions matching TRBD1. V gave up 7 bases and J gave up 5 bases; unmatched junction bases: 1. This CDR3 contains 13 residues. Germline V gene lookup returns CDR1 SGHRS and CDR2 YFSETQ. The CDR3 region has the DNA TGCGCCAGCGGGACAGGGGGGACCGGGGAGCTGTTTTTT. It codes for CASGTGGTGELFF.

Regarding this clone: Other DNA sequences in the same sample also yield this CDR3. This chain uses TRBV30 with TRBJ1-2; the D gene is possibly TRBD1 (5 bases). V was pared by 0 bases and J by 4 bases, with 6 bases between. Germline V gene data show CDR1 as GTSNPN and CDR2 as SVGIG (reference sequence). The length of the CDR3 is 12 residues. CDR3: CAWSVGGYGYTF. DNA for the CDR3: TGTGCCTGGAGTGTGGGGGGCTATGGCTACACCTTC.

The chain combines TRBV4-1 with TRBJ2-2; 8 bases line up with TRBD1. With 7 bases clipped from V and 10 bases from J, the junction kept 14 bases outside the gene matches. Per the germline V gene, CDR1 is MGHRA and CDR2 is YSYEKL. The CDR3 has 15 residues. CDR3 sequence reads: CASTPTGTGVLELFF. In nucleotides, the CDR3 is TGCGCCAGCACCCCCACCGGGACAGGTGTATTGGAGCTGTTTTTT.

The chain carries TRBV30 and TRBJ2-1; maybe TRBD2 (7 bases). This CDR3 is 13 amino acids long. Germline V lookup: CDR1 GTSNPN, CDR2 SVGIG (reference sequence). The ends were cut back, 8 bases at V and 4 bases at J, with 15 bases in the middle. In DNA form, the CDR3 reads TGTGCCCGAAAGGGGGGGACGTACAATGAGCAGTTCTTC. This gives the protein CARKGGTYNEQFF. Full variable domain (missing parts from reference TRBV30 and TRBJ2-1): SQTIHQWPATLVQPVGSPLSLECTVEGTSNPNLYWYRQAAGRGLQLLFYSVGIGQISSEVPQNLSASRPQDRQFILSSKKLLLSDSGFYLCARKGGTYNEQFFGPGTRLTVL.

V is TRBV30 and J is TRBJ1-4; TRBD1 aligns across 9 bases. Looked up from germline, CDR1 is GTSNPN and CDR2 is SVGIG (reference sequence). CDR3 length: 12 residues. The junction had 9 bases not matched to a gene; V was cut back by 7 bases and J by 12 bases. The chain's CDR3 is CASWTGAKELFF. The CDR3, as DNA: TGTGCCTCCTGGACAGGGGCGAAAGAACTGTTTTTT.

The gene calls are TRBV29-1 and TRBJ1-2; 7 nucleotides agree with TRBD1. The CDR3 consists of 18 residues. Trimming took 4 bases from V and 5 from J; bases not matched to a gene: 22. Looked up from germline, CDR1 is SQVTM and CDR2 is ANQGSEA. The CDR3 DNA reads TGCAGCGTTGCCTTATCAGGGGGACCATCCACGTCTCCTTATGGCTACACCTTC. This gives the protein CSVALSGGPSTSPYGYTF.

The chain uses TRBV15 and TRBJ1-4, with 7 bases that match TRBD1. The CDR3 consists of 16 residues. The V gene end was trimmed by 0 bases and the J gene end by 4 bases; junction bases not matched to a gene: 5. In germline, CDR1 is LNHNV, CDR2 YYDKDF (reference sequence). The CDR3 spells CATSRETGTVNEKLFF. CDR3 in DNA: TGTGCCACCAGCAGAGAGACCGGGACAGTTAATGAAAAACTGTTTTTT.

This chain uses TRBV5-1 with TRBJ2-5, with 7 bases that match TRBD2. This CDR3 contains 15 residues. Germline-derived CDR1 and CDR2 are SGHRS and YFSETQ. Unmatched junction bases numbered 7, after V lost 0 bases and J lost 5 bases. CDR3 amino acids: CASSLDPGGRETQYF. CDR3 nucleotides: TGCGCCAGCAGCTTGGATCCGGGGGGACGGGAGACCCAGTACTTC.

The genes are TRBV5-1 and TRBJ2-1, with TRBD2 matching over 11 bases. V lost 0 bases and J lost 5; bases outside the gene matches: 10. The CDR3 is made up of 18 amino acids. CDR1 and CDR2 from the germline V gene are SGHRS and YFSETQ. The CDR3 region has the DNA TGCGCCAGCAGCTTGGGTTATTCCGGGACTAGCGGCCACAATGAGCAGTTCTTC. Its translation is CASSLGYSGTSGHNEQFF.

V is TRBV30 and J is TRBJ2-7, with TRBD2 as a possible D gene (6 bases). The V and J ends lost 0 bases and 8 bases respectively, with 11 bases between them. Germline V CDR1 and CDR2: GTSNPN, SVGIG (reference sequence). This CDR3 has 12 amino acids. CDR3 sequence reads: CAWSVLGGQQYF. DNA for the CDR3: TGTGCCTGGAGTGTTCTCGGGGGACAGCAGTACTTC.

This chain joins TRBV19 and TRBJ2-2, with 7 nucleotides matching TRBD2. J was trimmed by 2 bases and V by 2 bases; bases with no gene match: 5. CDR1 is LNHDA and CDR2 is SQIVND in the germline V gene (reference sequence). The CDR3 is 16 residues long. CDR3 nucleotide sequence: TGTGCCAGTAGTATAAACGGGGGGTCTAACACCGGGGAGCTGTTTTTT. It specifies CASSINGGSNTGELFF.

The chain has TRBV6-1 and TRBJ1-2; D uncertain. With 3 bases removed from V and 2 bases from J, the gap between germline ends came to 10 bases. The germline CDR1 and CDR2 sequences are MNHNS and SASEGT. The CDR3 is made up of 14 amino acids. As DNA, the CDR3 is TGTGCCAGCAGTGAGGGAGGAGGGAACTATGGCTACACCTTC. Protein product: CASSEGGGNYGYTF.

The chain combines TRBV18 with TRBJ1-4; 7 nucleotides match TRBD1. Germline CDR1 reads KGHSH; CDR2 reads LQKENI. The CDR3 has 13 residues. With 6 bases clipped from V and 7 bases from J, the junction kept 5 bases outside the gene matches. The CDR3 loop is CASSLQGIEKLFF. As DNA, the CDR3 is TGTGCCAGCTCGTTACAGGGGATTGAAAAACTGTTTTTT.